This TCR beta chain was retrieved from a study of T cell repertoires in cytomegalovirus infection. Whole-study context: Recently identified HLA-C-restricted CMV epitopes were used, and well-studied HLA-B-restricted CMV epitopes were used as well. Matching HLA type, along with CMV infection, was indicated by public TCR beta signatures.

With respect to this clonotype: Its antigen is undetermined.

Per germline, CDR1 SGHTA and CDR2 FQGNSA. Trimming took 5 bases from V and 7 from J, leaving 20 bases between them. The CDR3 runs to 16 residues. TCRdb re-called the reads with MiXCR, one entry per CDR3 protein. The sample contains roughly 49,000 distinct CDR3 sequences, roughly 22% of which appear only once. General study points: HLA-C-restricted TCR beta clonotypes specific for CMV led the ex vivo response.

The gene calls are TRBV7-2 and TRBJ1-4; D is possibly TRBD1 (5 bases). This clonotype originated in a human donor in good health (CMV status not recorded). Some clones in this sample may be carry-over from other donors' samples. The specimen comprised CD8+ T cells from cultured PBMCs, sampled from culture after CMV antigen stimulation. The CDR3 nucleotides read TGTGCCAGCAGCCACATAGCGGGGGTGAGAGGTGAAAAACTGTTTTTT. Protein product: CASSHIAGVRGEKLFF. Full variable domain (missing parts from reference TRBV7-2 and TRBJ1-4): GAGVSQSPSNKVTEKGKDVELRCDPISGHTALYWYRQSLGQGLEFLIYFQGNSAPDKSGLPSDRFSAERTGGSVSTLTIQRTQQEDSAVYLCASSHIAGVRGEKLFFGSGTQLSVL.